These 3 T cell receptor beta chains were all obtained from the same sample, sequenced in a study of cytomegalovirus exposure and HLA in healthy donors. The PCR ran on 60 Vbeta and 13 Jbeta primers. The table came from immunoSEQ multiplex PCR; TCRdb's copy has only in-frame clones and leaves some out. The table has approximately 130,000 clones, over 65% seen once. Sequencing input: PBMCs. These receptor sequences come from a woman aged 40 to 50 in good health and CMV-seronegative.

This clone showed up just a few times. The genes are TRBV7-9 and TRBJ1-1, with 9 bases that match TRBD1. The germline V gene encodes CDR1 SEHNR and CDR2 FQNEAQ (reference sequence). Trimming removed 6 bases from V and 4 bases from J; junction bases left unmatched: 9. The length of the CDR3 is 15 residues. CDR3 nucleotide sequence: TGTGCCAGCAGAGAGGACAGGGGTACGGTCACTGAAGCTTTCTTT. It codes for CASREDRGTVTEAFF.

The gene calls are TRBV11-2 and TRBJ1-2, with a possible D match to TRBD1 (5 bases). The V gene's germline CDR1 is SGHAT and CDR2 FQNNGV. Trimming pared 5 bases from V and 5 bases from J, leaving 12 bases between. The length of the CDR3 is 13 residues. The CDR3 loop reads CASSLSTDYGYTF. CDR3 coding DNA: TGTGCCAGCAGCCTTTCGACAGATTATGGCTACACCTTC.

The V gene is TRBV27, the J gene TRBJ2-1, with 14 positions matching TRBD2. This CDR3 is built from 16 residues. Germline loops: CDR1 MNHEY, CDR2 SMNVEV (reference sequence). J gave up 6 bases and V 3 bases, and 4 bases lay outside the gene matches. Here the CDR3 reads CASSFAGTSGSNEQFF. The DNA for the CDR3 is TGTGCCAGCAGTTTCGCCGGGACTAGCGGGAGCAATGAGCAGTTCTTC.